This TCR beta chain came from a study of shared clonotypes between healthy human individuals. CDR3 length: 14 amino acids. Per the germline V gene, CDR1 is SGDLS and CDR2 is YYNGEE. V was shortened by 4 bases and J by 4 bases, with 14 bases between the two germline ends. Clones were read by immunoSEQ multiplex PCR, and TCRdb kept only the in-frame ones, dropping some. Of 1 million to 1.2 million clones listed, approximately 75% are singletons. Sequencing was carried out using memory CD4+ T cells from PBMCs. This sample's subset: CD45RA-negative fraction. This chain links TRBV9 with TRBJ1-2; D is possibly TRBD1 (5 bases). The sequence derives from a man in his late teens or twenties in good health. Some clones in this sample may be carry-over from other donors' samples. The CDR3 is CASSTRQLAYGYTF. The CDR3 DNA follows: TGTGCCAGCAGCACGAGACAGTTGGCCTATGGCTACACCTTC.